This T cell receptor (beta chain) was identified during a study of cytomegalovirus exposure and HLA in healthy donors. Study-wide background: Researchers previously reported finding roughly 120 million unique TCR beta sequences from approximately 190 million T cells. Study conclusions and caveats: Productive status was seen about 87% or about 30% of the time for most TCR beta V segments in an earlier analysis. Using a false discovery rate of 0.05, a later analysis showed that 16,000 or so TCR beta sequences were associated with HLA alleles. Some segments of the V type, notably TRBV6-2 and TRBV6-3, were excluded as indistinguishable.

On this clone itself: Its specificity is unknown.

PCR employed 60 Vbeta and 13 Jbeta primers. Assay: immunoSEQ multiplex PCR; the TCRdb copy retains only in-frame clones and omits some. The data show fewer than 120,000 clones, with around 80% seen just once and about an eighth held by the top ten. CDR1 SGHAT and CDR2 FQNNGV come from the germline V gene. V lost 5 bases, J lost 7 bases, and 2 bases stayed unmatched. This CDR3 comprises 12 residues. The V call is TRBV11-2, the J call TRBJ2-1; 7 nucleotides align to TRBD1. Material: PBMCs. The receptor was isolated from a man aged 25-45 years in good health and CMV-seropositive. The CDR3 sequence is CASSRDSNEQFF. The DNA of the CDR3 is TGTGCCAGCAGCAGGGACAGTAATGAGCAGTTCTTC.